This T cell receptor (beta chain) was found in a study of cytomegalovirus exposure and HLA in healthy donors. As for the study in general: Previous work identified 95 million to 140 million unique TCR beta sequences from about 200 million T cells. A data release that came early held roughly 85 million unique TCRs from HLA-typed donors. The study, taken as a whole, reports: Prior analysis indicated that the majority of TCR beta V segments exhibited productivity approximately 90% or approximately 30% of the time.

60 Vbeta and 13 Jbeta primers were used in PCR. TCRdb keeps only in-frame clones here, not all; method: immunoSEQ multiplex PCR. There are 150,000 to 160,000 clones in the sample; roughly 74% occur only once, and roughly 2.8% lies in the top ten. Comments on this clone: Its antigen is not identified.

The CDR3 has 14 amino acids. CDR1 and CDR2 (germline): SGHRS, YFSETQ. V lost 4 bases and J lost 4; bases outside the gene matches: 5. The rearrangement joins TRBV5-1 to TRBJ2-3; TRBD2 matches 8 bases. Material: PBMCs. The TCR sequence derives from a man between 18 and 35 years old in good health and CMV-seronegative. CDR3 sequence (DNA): TGCGCCAGCAGCACGGGGGGGGGCGCAGATACGCAGTATTTT. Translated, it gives CASSTGGGADTQYF.